This passage covers 10 T cell receptor beta chains from one sample sequenced in a study of blood T cell repertoires in COVID-19. TCRdb keeps only in-frame clones here, not all; method: immunoSEQ multiplex PCR. The sample holds fewer than 200,000 clones, about four fifths seen once. Material: peripheral blood. The origin of the receptors is a woman of 80 years or more with COVID-19, enrolled during active disease.

The chain couples TRBV5-1 to TRBJ2-7, with 9 positions matching TRBD1. V shed 6 bases and J 0 bases; nucleotides not matched to a gene: 13. The V gene's germline CDR1 is SGHRS and CDR2 YFSETQ. The CDR3 is made up of 17 amino acids. Here the CDR3 DNA reads TGCGCCAGCACTCGTTCTTTGTCGGGACAGGGCTCCTACGAGCAGTACTTC. Translating gives CASTRSLSGQGSYEQYF.

This chain joins TRBV4-2 and TRBJ1-2, with 9 bases matching TRBD1. From germline, CDR1 is LGHNA and CDR2 YNFKEQ. The CDR3 spans 15 residues. With 0 bases clipped from V and 5 bases from J, the junction kept 4 bases outside the gene matches. This chain's CDR3 is CASSQDRGQGYGYTF. CDR3 nucleotide sequence: TGTGCCAGCAGCCAAGATCGGGGACAGGGATATGGCTACACCTTC.

The chain carries TRBV10-3 and TRBJ1-6; weak D call: TRBD1 (5 bases). V was trimmed by 0 bases and J by 9 bases, leaving 12 bases between them. Germline values: CDR1 ENHRY, CDR2 SYGVKD. This CDR3 spans 15 amino acids. Here the CDR3 reads CAISESSGVSSPLHF. CDR3 coding DNA: TGTGCCATCAGTGAGTCGTCGGGGGTTAGTTCACCCCTCCACTTT.

The chain carries TRBV9 and TRBJ2-3; D unclear. Germline loops: CDR1 SGDLS, CDR2 YYNGEE. Trimming cost V 0 bases and J 1 base, with 6 bases left between them. There are 14 residues in the CDR3. Here the CDR3 DNA reads TGTGCCAGCAGCGTAGAGAGAGGCACAGATACGCAGTATTTT. It encodes CASSVERGTDTQYF.

The genes are TRBV19 and TRBJ2-1, with D maybe TRBD1 (5 bases). The V end was cut by 0 bases, the J end by 0 bases, with 9 bases between. The germline V gene has CDR1 LNHDA and CDR2 SQIVND (reference sequence). The CDR3 extends over 16 amino acids. CDR3 sequence (DNA): TGTGCCAGTAGTATAGATCCTACAGGCTCCTACAATGAGCAGTTCTTC. Translated, it gives CASSIDPTGSYNEQFF.

The V gene is TRBV24-1, the J gene TRBJ2-3, with D possibly TRBD2 on 7 matching bases. Germline CDR1 KGHDR, CDR2 SFDVKD. The CDR3 runs 17 residues. Trimming removed 4 bases from V and 5 bases from J, with 21 bases in between. Here the CDR3 reads CATSDPRGGASVDTQYF. DNA for the CDR3: TGTGCCACCAGTGACCCGAGGGGGGGGGCCTCGGTAGATACGCAGTATTTT.

The genes are TRBV6-2 or TRBV6-3 and TRBJ1-3; D is perhaps TRBD1 (5 bases). This CDR3 contains 14 residues. In germline, CDR1 is MNHEY, CDR2 SVGEGT. V shed 4 bases and J shed 3 bases, with 10 bases lying between them. CDR3 region: CASSSRQIGNTIYF. CDR3 DNA sequence: TGTGCCAGCAGTTCCCGACAGATTGGAAACACCATATATTTT.

The chain links TRBV18 to TRBJ1-5, with 7 bases lining up with TRBD1. V dropped 3 bases and J dropped 3; count of bases not matched to a gene: 5. CDR3 length: 15 amino acids. The germline gives CDR1 KGHSH, CDR2 LQKENI. CDR3 sequence reads: CASSPTGTPNQPQHF. The CDR3 DNA reads as TGTGCCAGCTCACCGACAGGGACTCCCAATCAGCCCCAGCATTTT. The full variable domain, with the rest looked up from reference TRBV18 and TRBJ1-5, is NAGVMQNPRHLVRRRGQEARLRCSPMKGHSHVYWYRQLPEEGLKFMVYLQKENIIDESGMPKERFSAEFPKEGPSILRIQQVVRGDSAAYFCASSPTGTPNQPQHFGDGTRLSIL.

This sequence joins TRBV28 and TRBJ1-2, with TRBD1 as a possible D gene (6 bases). Germline V gene sequence: CDR1 MDHEN, CDR2 SYDVKM. The CDR3 extends over 14 amino acids. V shed 6 bases and J shed 7 bases, with 18 bases lying between them. The CDR3 sequence is CASRESRKGGGYTF. CDR3 nucleotides: TGTGCCAGCAGAGAGTCGAGAAAAGGGGGTGGCTACACCTTC.

V is TRBV7-2 and J is TRBJ2-6, with 7 bases fitting TRBD1. The CDR3 loop spans 16 amino acids. Losses at the gene ends were 4 bases for V and 3 bases for J; bases not matched to a gene: 6. Germline-derived CDR1 and CDR2 are SGHTA and FQGNSA. CDR3 amino acids: CASSSYRGSGANVLTF. CDR3 DNA sequence: TGTGCCAGCAGCTCTTACAGGGGAAGTGGGGCCAACGTCCTGACTTTC.